One and the same sample provided the 32 T cell receptor beta chains below, sequenced in a study of OX40 agonist ivuxolimab in advanced cancers. The method was immunoSEQ multiplex PCR; TCRdb's version includes in-frame clones alone and lacks a portion of them. The sample records about 36,000 clones, about 70% being singletons. This sample comprised CD4+ or CD8+ T cells sorted from blood, obtained in a trial of the OX40 agonist ivuxolimab. All receptors come from an adult with an advanced solid tumor such as melanoma, head and neck, liver or kidney cancer.

This chain connects TRBV5-1 to TRBJ2-5; 9 positions agree with TRBD2. V was clipped by 0 bases and J by 4 bases; unmatched bases: 7. The CDR3 length is 16 residues. CDR1 is SGHRS and CDR2 is YFSETQ in the germline V gene. This chain's CDR3 is CASSLEGGGARETQYF. DNA of the CDR3: TGCGCCAGCAGCTTGGAAGGCGGGGGGGCCAGAGAGACCCAGTACTTC.

The J gene is TRBJ2-1, the V gene TRBV6-4, with D unresolved. Trimming removed 11 bases at V and 0 bases at J, with 17 bases between. This CDR3 contains 15 residues. From germline, CDR1 is MRHNA and CDR2 SNTAGT. CDR3 DNA: TGTGCCGCCCAAAGAGGTCAGGACTCCTACAATGAGCAGTTCTTC. As protein: CAAQRGQDSYNEQFF.

V usage is TRBV5-1 and J usage is TRBJ2-1; 14 bases match TRBD2. V shed 4 bases and J 5 bases; nucleotides not matched to a gene: 5. CDR3 length equals 16 residues. Germline assignment: CDR1 SGHRS and CDR2 YFSETQ. The CDR3 protein is CASSGGLAGAHNEQFF. The CDR3 region has the DNA TGCGCCAGCAGCGGGGGACTAGCGGGGGCCCACAATGAGCAGTTCTTC.

The chain employs TRBV19 and TRBJ1-2; D not certain. The CDR3 consists of 15 residues. The V gene's germline CDR1 is LNHDA and CDR2 SQIVND (reference sequence). V was trimmed by 3 bases and J by 0 bases, leaving 11 bases between them. This CDR3 is CASSIGRLANYGYTF. CDR3 in DNA: TGTGCCAGTAGTATCGGGCGGCTAGCTAACTATGGCTACACCTTC.

The rearrangement links TRBV21-1 to TRBJ1-1; TRBD1, the table's D call, lacks a check against the DNA. TRBV21-1 is classified as a pseudogene. The length of the CDR3 is 14 residues. The CDR3 sequence: CASTRRTGETEAFF. CDR3 nucleotides: TGTGCCAGCACCAGACGGACAGGGGAAACTGAAGCTTTCTTT.

The chain carries TRBV19 and TRBJ1-1; the match to TRBD1 covers 8 bases. Germline CDR1 and CDR2: LNHDA and SQIVND (reference sequence). Germline trimming cut 5 bases from V and 4 bases from J; bases unmatched to any gene: 3. The CDR3 contains 13 residues. The CDR3 DNA sequence: TGTGCCAGTAGTCAACAGGGGGGCACTGAAGCTTTCTTT. This encodes CASSQQGGTEAFF.

The chain recombines TRBV19 with TRBJ2-3, with 7 bases identical to TRBD1. Per the germline V gene, CDR1 is LNHDA and CDR2 is SQIVND (reference sequence). V was pared by 6 bases and J by 3 bases, with 15 bases of the junction left unmatched. The CDR3 has 17 residues. This CDR3 reads CASRSTGVPTRTDTQYF. Here the CDR3 DNA reads TGTGCCAGTAGGTCTACAGGGGTACCCACACGGACAGATACGCAGTATTTT. The variable domain in full, completed from reference TRBV19 and TRBJ2-3, reads DGGITQSPKYLFRKEGQNVTLSCEQNLNHDAMYWYRQDPGQGLRLIYYSQIVNDFQKGDIAEGYSVSREKKESFPLTVTSAQKNPTAFYLCASRSTGVPTRTDTQYFGPGTRLTVL.

The rearrangement uses TRBV27 and TRBJ1-6; perhaps TRBD1 as D (5 bases). Germline V CDR1 and CDR2: MNHEY, SMNVEV (reference sequence). The ends were cut back, 0 bases at V and 5 bases at J, with 17 bases in the middle. The CDR3 is 18 amino acids. The CDR3 spells CASSLSTGTDTDNSPLHF. The DNA for the CDR3 is TGTGCCAGCAGTTTATCGACCGGGACCGATACGGATAATTCACCCCTCCACTTT.

CDR3 sequence (DNA): TGTGCCAGCAGTGCCGCTTACAGAGCTACCGGGGAGCTGTTTTTT. Translating gives CASSAAYRATGELFF. This rearrangement joins TRBV6-1 to TRBJ2-2; D not resolved. V was cut by 4 bases and J by 5 bases, with 14 bases left in between. The CDR3 sequence is 15 residues long. Germline loops: CDR1 MNHNS, CDR2 SASEGT.

The chain combines TRBV30 with TRBJ1-1; D is unresolved. V lost 0 bases to trimming and J lost 3 bases, with 8 bases between them. Per germline, CDR1 GTSNPN and CDR2 SVGIG (reference sequence). The CDR3 extends over 13 amino acids. The CDR3 sequence is CAWSVRWDTEAFF. In nucleotides, the CDR3 is TGTGCCTGGAGTGTACGTTGGGACACTGAAGCTTTCTTT.

The gene calls are TRBV18 and TRBJ2-5; D gene unclear. Trimming took off 3 bases at V and 1 base at J, with 9 bases between the two ends. The CDR3 spans 14 residues. CDR1 is KGHSH and CDR2 is LQKENI in the germline V gene. The CDR3 spells CASSPNDGQETQYF. The CDR3 DNA reads as TGTGCCAGCTCACCTAACGACGGCCAAGAGACCCAGTACTTC.

The rearrangement joins TRBV19 to TRBJ2-5, with 9 bases lining up with TRBD1. The V segment lost 5 bases and the J segment 5 bases; nucleotides outside the gene matches: 9. The CDR3 is made up of 15 amino acids. Looked up from germline, CDR1 is LNHDA and CDR2 is SQIVND (reference sequence). The DNA of the CDR3 is TGTGCCAGTAGTCCGGGACAGGGTTTGTCTGAGACCCAGTACTTC. Amino acids: CASSPGQGLSETQYF. The full variable domain, its missing parts supplied by reference TRBV19 and TRBJ2-5, is DGGITQSPKYLFRKEGQNVTLSCEQNLNHDAMYWYRQDPGQGLRLIYYSQIVNDFQKGDIAEGYSVSREKKESFPLTVTSAQKNPTAFYLCASSPGQGLSETQYFGPGTRLLVL.

By share, this clone counts as medium-sized (0.01 to 0.1%). V is TRBV19 and J is TRBJ1-2, with 9 bases matching TRBD1. Germline loops: CDR1 LNHDA, CDR2 SQIVND (reference sequence). This CDR3 comprises 14 residues. With V trimmed by 1 base and J by 10 bases, 7 bases remained unmatched. The CDR3 DNA follows: TGTGCCAGTAGTATAGGGGTCGGGACAGGGCTCTACACCTTC. Amino acid sequence: CASSIGVGTGLYTF.

This clone was detected a few times. The J gene is TRBJ1-5, the V gene TRBV27; D might be TRBD1 (5 bases). V was shortened by 5 bases and J by 1 base, with 9 bases between the two germline ends. The CDR3 covers 14 residues. CDR1 is MNHEY and CDR2 is SMNVEV in the germline V gene (reference sequence). The CDR3 reads CASSPRDSNQPQHF. The DNA of the CDR3 is TGTGCCAGCAGTCCAAGGGACAGCAATCAGCCCCAGCATTTT.

The chain recombines TRBV6-4 with TRBJ1-6; tentative D call: TRBD1 (5 bases). Germline CDR1 is MRHNA and CDR2 is SNTAGT. The V gene lost 3 bases and the J gene lost 10 bases, with 10 bases spanning the gap. CDR3 size: 13 residues. The CDR3, as DNA: TGTGCCAGCAGTGAAGCTCAGGGCTCACCCCTCCACTTT. Translated: CASSEAQGSPLHF.

The chain joins TRBV6-5 to TRBJ1-2; D perhaps matches TRBD1 (5 bases). The CDR3 sequence is 13 residues long. CDR1 is MNHEY and CDR2 is SVGAGI in the germline V gene. V was clipped by 6 bases and J by 7 bases, with 15 bases between them. CDR3 loop: CASSLDTLAGYTF. The CDR3 region has the DNA TGTGCCAGCAGCCTGGACACGCTTGCTGGCTACACCTTC.

The chain carries TRBV11-1 and TRBJ2-7, with D uncertain. The CDR3 runs 13 residues. Trimming cost V 5 bases and J 3 bases, with 11 bases left between them. Germline V gives CDR1 SGHAT, CDR2 FQDESV (reference sequence). CDR3 sequence: CASSRDWGYEQYF. CDR3 nucleotide sequence: TGTGCCAGCAGCCGAGATTGGGGCTACGAGCAGTACTTC. Full variable domain (missing parts from reference TRBV11-1 and TRBJ2-7): EAEVAQSPRYKITEKSQAVAFWCDPISGHATLYWYRQILGQGPELLVQFQDESVVDDSQLPKDRFSAERLKGVDSTLKIQPAELGDSAMYLCASSRDWGYEQYFGPGTRLTVT.

The chain carries TRBV5-1 and TRBJ1-2; 11 nucleotides align to TRBD1. Germline assignment: CDR1 SGHRS and CDR2 YFSETQ. This CDR3 is built from 17 residues. The V segment lost 2 bases and the J segment 3 bases; nucleotides outside the gene matches: 9. The CDR3 loop reads CASSFAVGQGAYYGYTF. Written as DNA, the CDR3 is TGCGCCAGCAGCTTCGCAGTAGGACAGGGGGCCTACTATGGCTACACCTTC.

The chain joins TRBV19 to TRBJ1-1; 8 bases are a match to TRBD1. The CDR3 has 15 residues. Germline loops: CDR1 LNHDA, CDR2 SQIVND (reference sequence). V dropped 5 bases and J dropped 2; count of bases not matched to a gene: 7. This CDR3 reads CASSEQGGTNTEAFF. DNA for the CDR3: TGTGCCAGTAGTGAACAGGGGGGAACCAACACTGAAGCTTTCTTT.

This clone was observed a single time. This rearrangement joins TRBV5-1 to TRBJ2-3; D is uncertain. Trimming left V 0 bases short and J 5 bases short, with 7 bases between. Germline CDR1 reads SGHRS; CDR2 reads YFSETQ. This CDR3 has 13 amino acids. The CDR3 coding sequence is TGCGCCAGCAGCTTGGCCAATCAAGATACGCAGTATTTT. Its translation: CASSLANQDTQYF.

V and J are TRBV30 and TRBJ1-2, with D perhaps TRBD1 (6 bases). The CDR3 has 12 residues. The V gene lost 8 bases and the J gene lost 4 bases, with 14 bases spanning the gap. The V gene's germline CDR1 is GTSNPN and CDR2 SVGIG (reference sequence). CDR3 protein: CAGSQGIYGYTF. The CDR3, as DNA: TGTGCCGGCTCCCAGGGGATCTATGGCTACACCTTC.

The chain links TRBV4-1 to TRBJ2-3; 10 bases are a match to TRBD2. There are 18 residues in the CDR3. V lost 1 base and J lost 7; bases outside the gene matches: 14. From germline, CDR1 is MGHRA and CDR2 YSYEKL. The DNA for the CDR3 is TGCGCCAGCAGCCAAGGGCCAGCGGGGGGGCCCCGTGAAAATACGCAGTATTTT. This translates into CASSQGPAGGPRENTQYF.

The V gene is TRBV9, the J gene TRBJ2-1; the match to TRBD1 covers 7 bases. This CDR3 is 18 amino acids long. Unmatched junction bases numbered 17, after V lost 0 bases and J lost 8 bases. CDR1 and CDR2 (germline): SGDLS, YYNGEE. DNA for the CDR3: TGTGCCAGCAGCGTAGTCGGTTCAGGGGGATTTACAGTTGATGAGCAGTTCTTC. Amino acids: CASSVVGSGGFTVDEQFF.

This chain links TRBV6-1 with TRBJ1-2; D is perhaps TRBD1 (6 bases). The CDR3 has 13 amino acids. V lost 6 bases, J lost 3 bases, and 11 bases lay in between. Germline V CDR1 and CDR2: MNHNS, SASEGT. The CDR3, as DNA: TGTGCCAGCAGCACAGGGTTGGACTATGGCTACACCTTC. Encoded protein: CASSTGLDYGYTF.

The count of this clone is one. The chain combines TRBV30 with TRBJ2-5; D assignment may be TRBD1 or TRBD2 (5 bases each). V was pared by 0 bases and J by 4 bases, with 12 bases between. The germline CDR1 and CDR2 sequences are GTSNPN and SVGIG (reference sequence). CDR3 length: 14 residues. The CDR3 protein is CAWSVGAGTETQYF. CDR3 DNA sequence: TGTGCCTGGAGTGTAGGCGCCGGGACAGAGACCCAGTACTTC. Based on the CDR3 plus reference TRBV30 and TRBJ2-5, the full variable domain is SQTIHQWPATLVQPVGSPLSLECTVEGTSNPNLYWYRQAAGRGLQLLFYSVGIGQISSEVPQNLSASRPQDRQFILSSKKLLLSDSGFYLCAWSVGAGTETQYFGPGTRLLVL.

The J gene is TRBJ2-5, the V gene TRBV5-1; 9 bases line up with TRBD2. V dropped 4 bases and J dropped 2; count of bases not matched to a gene: 12. Germline CDR1 reads SGHRS; CDR2 reads YFSETQ. The CDR3 consists of 17 residues. DNA of the CDR3: TGCGCCAGCAGCCCATATCGCGGGGGGGCCCTTCAAGAGACCCAGTACTTC. Protein: CASSPYRGGALQETQYF.

The chain links TRBV5-1 to TRBJ2-2; 8 bases match TRBD1. The germline V gene encodes CDR1 SGHRS and CDR2 YFSETQ. V was clipped by 5 bases and J by 5 bases; unmatched bases: 17. The CDR3 has 18 amino acids. CDR3 coding DNA: TGCGCCAGCAGTCCATCGGCCCGACAGGGGTTGGGGACCGGGGAGCTGTTTTTT. Residues: CASSPSARQGLGTGELFF.

CDR3 in DNA: TGCAGCGTTGAGGAGCGGATTGAGCAGTTCTTC. Translation: CSVEERIEQFF. V and J are TRBV29-1 and TRBJ2-1; D perhaps matches TRBD2 (5 bases). This CDR3 is built from 11 residues. Deletions cut 3 bases from V and 9 bases from J, with 9 bases between. The germline CDR1 and CDR2 sequences are SQVTM and ANQGSEA.

The chain uses TRBV11-3 and TRBJ2-7; TRBD2 agrees at 7 bases. Germline V gene data show CDR1 as SGHNT and CDR2 as YENEEA. This CDR3 comprises 15 residues. Trimming removed 4 bases from V and 0 bases from J; junction bases left unmatched: 6. The CDR3 DNA reads TGTGCCAGCAGCTCCCAAACGGGGGGCTCCTACGAGCAGTACTTC. Residues: CASSSQTGGSYEQYF.

This clone was seen only a few times. The V and J genes are TRBV6-1 and TRBJ1-5; D perhaps matches TRBD1 (5 bases). Trimming pared 6 bases from V and 3 bases from J, leaving 9 bases between. Germline CDR1 MNHNS, CDR2 SASEGT. The CDR3 is 13 residues long. CDR3 sequence: CASRQVNNQPQHF. The DNA of the CDR3 is TGTGCCAGCAGACAGGTAAACAATCAGCCCCAGCATTTT.

CDR3 nucleotides: TGCAGCGTTGAAGGGGCCTCGAGGGCAGCTTTCTTT. It specifies CSVEGASRAAFF. The V call is TRBV29-1, the J call TRBJ1-1; D gene uncertain. From germline, CDR1 is SQVTM and CDR2 ANQGSEA. CDR3 length equals 12 residues. Trimming took 1 base from V and 10 from J, leaving 13 bases between them.

This chain connects TRBV10-3 to TRBJ1-5, with a weak D call TRBD1 (6 bases). Germline CDR1 is ENHRY and CDR2 is SYGVKD. V was clipped by 4 bases and J by 3 bases, with 7 bases between them. The CDR3 covers 13 residues. CDR3: CAISGQDNQPQHF. The CDR3, as DNA: TGTGCCATCAGTGGACAGGACAATCAGCCCCAGCATTTT.